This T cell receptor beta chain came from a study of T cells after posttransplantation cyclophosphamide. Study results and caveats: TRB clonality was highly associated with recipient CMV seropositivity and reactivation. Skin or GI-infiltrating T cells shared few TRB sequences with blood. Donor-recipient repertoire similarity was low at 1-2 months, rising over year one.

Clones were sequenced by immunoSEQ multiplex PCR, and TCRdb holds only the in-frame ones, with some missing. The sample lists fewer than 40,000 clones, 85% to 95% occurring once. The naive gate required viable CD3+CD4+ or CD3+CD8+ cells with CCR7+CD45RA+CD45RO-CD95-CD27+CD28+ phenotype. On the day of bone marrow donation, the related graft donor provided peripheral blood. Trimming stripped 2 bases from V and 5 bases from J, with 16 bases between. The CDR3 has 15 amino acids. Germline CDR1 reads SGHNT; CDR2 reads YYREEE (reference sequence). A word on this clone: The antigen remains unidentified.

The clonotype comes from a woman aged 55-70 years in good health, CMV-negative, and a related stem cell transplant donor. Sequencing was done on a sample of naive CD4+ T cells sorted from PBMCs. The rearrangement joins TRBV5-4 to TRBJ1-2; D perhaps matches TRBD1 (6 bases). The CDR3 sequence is CASSLGAGQQYGYTF. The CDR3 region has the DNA TGTGCCAGCAGCTTAGGAGCTGGACAGCAATATGGCTACACCTTC.